These T cell receptor beta chains were read from a single sample in a study of blood T cells in healthy people across ages. TCRdb analysed the 5' RACE reads with MiXCR anew, one entry per CDR3 protein. Found here are approximately 940,000 distinct CDR3 sequences, around 49% of them singletons; the top ten hold around 15%. The specimen sequenced was blood. The receptors were sampled from a man aged 25-45 years in good health. CDR3s include the opening cysteine and the closing phenylalanine or tryptophan. Each record gives: V gene, D gene, J gene, clone size, CDR3 DNA, CDR3 protein. The D gene is left open where the match is weak. Expanded clones are given a class, and other clones once, few, many or no size at all.

TRBV3-1	NA	TRBJ1-1	NA	TGTGCCAGCAGCCAAGAGAAGGGCTGGGGCACTGAAGCTTTCTTT	CASSQEKGWGTEAFF
TRBV28	TRBD2	TRBJ2-3	few	TGTGCCAGCAGTTTACCCCGAGCGGGGGCCACAGATACGCAGTATTTT	CASSLPRAGATDTQYF
TRBV30	TRBD1	TRBJ2-7	once	TGTGCCGGTTGGACAGGGGATCCCGAGCAGTACTTC	CAGWTGDPEQYF
TRBV12-3/TRBV12-4	NA	TRBJ2-1	NA	TGTGCCATGTGCCCCTACAATGAGCAGTTCTTC	CAMCPYNEQFF
TRBV20-1	NA	TRBJ1-1	NA	TGCAGTGCTAGAGATGGGATAAGGCAGGGGGAAGCTTTCTTT	CSARDGIRQGEAFF
TRBV6-6	TRBD1	TRBJ1-2	NA	TGTGCCAGCGGTTATCTGGAACAGGGGGCAGGTGGCTACACCTTC	CASGYLEQGAGGYTF
TRBV4-2	TRBD1	TRBJ2-6	few	TGTGCCAGCAGCCGCACCGGACAGGCACCTGGGGCCAACGTCCTGACTTTC	CASSRTGQAPGANVLTF
TRBV2	NA	TRBJ1-5	NA	TGTGCCAGCAGGGCGATTTCTAGCAATCAGCCCCAGCATTTT	CASRAISSNQPQHF
TRBV27	NA	TRBJ2-5	few	TGTGCCAGCAGCCGCACCGTCGGGGAGACCCAGTACTTC	CASSRTVGETQYF
TRBV4-1	TRBD2	TRBJ2-3	few	TGCGCCAGCAGCCTTGGCGGGGGGGCCATAGATACGCAGTATTTT	CASSLGGGAIDTQYF
TRBV10-2	NA	TRBJ1-6	NA	TGCGCCAGCAGTGAAACCGGACCGAATAATTCACCCCTCCACTTT	CASSETGPNNSPLHF
TRBV2	NA	TRBJ2-2	NA	TGTGCCAGCAGTGAAAGTGACCGGGGGGCAGGCGGGGAGCTGTTTTTT	CASSESDRGAGGELFF
TRBV5-1	NA	TRBJ2-1	few	TGCGCCAGCCTCCCGGGGTTAGGGGGGCCCTACAATGAGCAGTTCTTC	CASLPGLGGPYNEQFF
TRBV6-4	NA	TRBJ2-5	NA	TGTGCCAGCAGCCCCCGGGACTCCGGGGGAGAGACCCAGTACTTC	CASSPRDSGGETQYF
TRBV4-1	TRBD1	TRBJ2-3	few	TGCGCCAGCAGCCAAGCGACAGGGGCGAGCACAGATACGCAGTATTTT	CASSQATGASTDTQYF
TRBV24-1	NA	TRBJ2-3	NA	TGTGCCACCAGTGATTTGAAAGGGGTCCAGGGCACAGATACGCAGTATTTT	CATSDLKGVQGTDTQYF
TRBV10-3	TRBD1	TRBJ2-7	NA	TGTGCCATCAGGGGTCCCGGACAGGGTCCCGACGAGCAGTACTTC	CAIRGPGQGPDEQYF
TRBV7-2	NA	TRBJ1-1	NA	TGTGCCAGCAGCTTTATTGGGGTGAACACTGAAGCTTTCTTT	CASSFIGVNTEAFF
TRBV20-1	NA	TRBJ1-5	NA	TGCAGTGCCGAGGACCGATATAGCAATCAGCCCCAGCATTTT	CSAEDRYSNQPQHF
TRBV28	TRBD1	TRBJ2-7	NA	TGTGCCAGCAGAAGGACAGGGGAAGCGCTTGAGCAGTACTTC	CASRRTGEALEQYF
TRBV10-3	NA	TRBJ2-5	NA	TGTGCCATCAGTGAATCCCATATGAGGCAGTACTTC	CAISESHMRQYF
TRBV9	NA	TRBJ2-7	NA	TGTGCCAGCAGCGTATTAGCGGACAATGAGCAGTACTTC	CASSVLADNEQYF
TRBV4-2	NA	TRBJ1-2	NA	TGTGCCAGCAGCCAAGTCGGGGGGCGCGGCTATGGCTACACCTTC	CASSQVGGRGYGYTF
TRBV4-1	NA	TRBJ1-6	NA	TGCGCCAGCAGCCCCGACGCAACCTATAATTCACCCCTCCACTTT	CASSPDATYNSPLHF
TRBV28	TRBD2	TRBJ2-4	few	TGTGCCGGGGTGCGGGAGTGGAACATTCAGTACTTC	CAGVREWNIQYF
TRBV21-1	NA	TRBJ1-6	once	TGTGCCAGCAGCGGGACAACTTCATGCTGGGATAAGTCACCCCTCCACTTT	CASSGTTSCWDKSPLHF